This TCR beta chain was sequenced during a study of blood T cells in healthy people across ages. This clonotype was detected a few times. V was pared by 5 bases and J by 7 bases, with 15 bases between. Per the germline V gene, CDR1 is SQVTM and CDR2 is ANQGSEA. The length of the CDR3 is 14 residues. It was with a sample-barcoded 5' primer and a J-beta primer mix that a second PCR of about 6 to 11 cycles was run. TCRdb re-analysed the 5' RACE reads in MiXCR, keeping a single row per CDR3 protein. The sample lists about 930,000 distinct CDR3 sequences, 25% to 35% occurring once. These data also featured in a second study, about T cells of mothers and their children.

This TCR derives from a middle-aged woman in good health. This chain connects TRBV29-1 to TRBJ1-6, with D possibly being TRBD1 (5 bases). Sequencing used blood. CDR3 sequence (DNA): TGCAGCGTTCGGGGCCGGGACGGCAATTCACCCCTCCACTTT. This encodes CSVRGRDGNSPLHF.